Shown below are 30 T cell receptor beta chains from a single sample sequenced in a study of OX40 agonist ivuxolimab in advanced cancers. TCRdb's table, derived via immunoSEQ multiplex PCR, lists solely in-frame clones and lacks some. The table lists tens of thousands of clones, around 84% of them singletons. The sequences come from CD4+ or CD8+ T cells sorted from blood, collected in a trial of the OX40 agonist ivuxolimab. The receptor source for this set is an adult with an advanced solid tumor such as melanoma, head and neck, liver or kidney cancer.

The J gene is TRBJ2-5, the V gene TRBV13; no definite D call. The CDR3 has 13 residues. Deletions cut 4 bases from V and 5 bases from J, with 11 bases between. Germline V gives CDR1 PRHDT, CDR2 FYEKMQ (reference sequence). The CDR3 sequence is CASSYIQGETQYF. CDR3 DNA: TGTGCCAGCAGCTACATTCAAGGGGAGACCCAGTACTTC.

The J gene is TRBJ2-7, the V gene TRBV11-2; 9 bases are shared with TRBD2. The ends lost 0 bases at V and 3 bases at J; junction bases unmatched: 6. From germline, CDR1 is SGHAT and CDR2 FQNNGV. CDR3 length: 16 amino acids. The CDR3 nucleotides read TGTGCCAGCAGCTTAGATGGAGCGGGGGGTTACTACGAGCAGTACTTC. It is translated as CASSLDGAGGYYEQYF.

The CDR3 nucleotides are TGCGCCAGCAGCCAGGTCCTCGGACAGCGCGGGGAGCTGTTTTTT. It yields the protein CASSQVLGQRGELFF. This chain connects TRBV4-1 to TRBJ2-2; D may be TRBD1 (6 bases). The CDR3 length is 15 residues. Per germline, CDR1 MGHRA and CDR2 YSYEKL. Deletions cut 3 bases from V and 7 bases from J, with 15 bases between.

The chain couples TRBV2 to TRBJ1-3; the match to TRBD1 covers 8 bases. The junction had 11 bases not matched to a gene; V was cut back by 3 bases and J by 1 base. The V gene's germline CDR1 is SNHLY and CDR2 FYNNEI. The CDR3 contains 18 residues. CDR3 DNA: TGTGCCAGCAGTGAGCGGCAGGGGGCTATGGGGTCTGGAAACACCATATATTTT. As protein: CASSERQGAMGSGNTIYF.

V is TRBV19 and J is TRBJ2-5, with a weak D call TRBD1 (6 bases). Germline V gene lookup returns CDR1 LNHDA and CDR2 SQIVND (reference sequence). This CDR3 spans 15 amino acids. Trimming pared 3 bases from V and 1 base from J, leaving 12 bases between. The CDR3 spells CASSITQGPQETQYF. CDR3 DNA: TGTGCCAGTAGTATCACCCAGGGGCCCCAAGAGACCCAGTACTTC.

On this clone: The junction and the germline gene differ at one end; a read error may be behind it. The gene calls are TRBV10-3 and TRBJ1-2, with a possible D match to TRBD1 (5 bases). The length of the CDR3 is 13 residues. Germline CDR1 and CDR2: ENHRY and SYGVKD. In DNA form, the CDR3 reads TGTGCCATCGGTGAGTCTGGGCAGGGTGGCTACACCTTC. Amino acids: CAIGESGQGGYTF.

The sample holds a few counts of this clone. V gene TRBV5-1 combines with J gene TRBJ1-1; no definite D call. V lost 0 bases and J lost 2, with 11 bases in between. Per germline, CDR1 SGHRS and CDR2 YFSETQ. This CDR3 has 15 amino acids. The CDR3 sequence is CASSLAVLGNTEAFF. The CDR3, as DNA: TGCGCCAGCAGCTTGGCGGTACTCGGAAACACTGAAGCTTTCTTT. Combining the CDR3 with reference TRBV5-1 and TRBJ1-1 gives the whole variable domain KAGVTQTPRYLIKTRGQQVTLSCSPISGHRSVSWYQQTPGQGLQFLFEYFSETQRNKGNFPGRFSGRQFSNSRSEMNVSTLELGDSALYLCASSLAVLGNTEAFFGQGTRLTVV.

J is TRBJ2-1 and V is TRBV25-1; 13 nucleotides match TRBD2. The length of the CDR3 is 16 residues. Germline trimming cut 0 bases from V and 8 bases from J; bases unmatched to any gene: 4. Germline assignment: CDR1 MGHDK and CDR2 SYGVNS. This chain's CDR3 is CASSEYGLAGVDEQFF. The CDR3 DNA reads TGTGCCAGCAGTGAATATGGACTAGCGGGAGTAGATGAGCAGTTCTTC.

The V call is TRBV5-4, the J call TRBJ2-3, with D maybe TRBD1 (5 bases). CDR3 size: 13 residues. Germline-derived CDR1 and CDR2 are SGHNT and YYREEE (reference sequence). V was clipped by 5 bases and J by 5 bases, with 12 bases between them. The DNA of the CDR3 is TGTGCCAGCAGTTTAGACAGACAAGATACGCAGTATTTT. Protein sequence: CASSLDRQDTQYF.

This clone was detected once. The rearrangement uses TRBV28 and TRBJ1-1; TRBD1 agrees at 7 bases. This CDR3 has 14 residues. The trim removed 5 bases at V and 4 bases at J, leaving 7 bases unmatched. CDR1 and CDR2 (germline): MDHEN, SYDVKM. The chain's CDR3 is CASSLRQGRTEAFF. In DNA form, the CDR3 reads TGTGCCAGCAGTCTCCGACAGGGCCGCACTGAAGCTTTCTTT.

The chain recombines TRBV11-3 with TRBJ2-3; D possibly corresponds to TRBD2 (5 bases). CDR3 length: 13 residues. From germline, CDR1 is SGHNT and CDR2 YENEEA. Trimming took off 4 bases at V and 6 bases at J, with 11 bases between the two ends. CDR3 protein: CASSWLASDTQYF. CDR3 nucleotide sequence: TGTGCCAGCAGCTGGTTAGCGTCCGATACGCAGTATTTT.

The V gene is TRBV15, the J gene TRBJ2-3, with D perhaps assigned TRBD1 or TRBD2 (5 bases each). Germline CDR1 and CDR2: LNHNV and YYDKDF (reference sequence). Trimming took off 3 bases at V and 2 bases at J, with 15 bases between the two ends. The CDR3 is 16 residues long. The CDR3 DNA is TGTGCCACCAGCAGGAGGGGATCTTCCTTCACAGATACGCAGTATTTT. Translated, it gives CATSRRGSSFTDTQYF. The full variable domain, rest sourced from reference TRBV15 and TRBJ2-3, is DAMVIQNPRYQVTQFGKPVTLSCSQTLNHNVMYWYQQKSSQAPKLLFHYYDKDFNNEADTPDNFQSRRPNTSFCFLDIRSPGLGDTAMYLCATSRRGSSFTDTQYFGPGTRLTVL.

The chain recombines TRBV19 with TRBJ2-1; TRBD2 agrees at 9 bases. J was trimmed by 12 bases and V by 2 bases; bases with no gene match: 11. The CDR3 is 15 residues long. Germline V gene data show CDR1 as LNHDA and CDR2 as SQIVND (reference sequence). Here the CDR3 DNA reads TGTGCCAGTAGTATATATGGCGGGAGGGCCCGTGTGCAGTTCTTC. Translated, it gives CASSIYGGRARVQFF.

CDR3: CSVPAGTGGLAETQYF. CDR3 coding DNA: TGCAGCGTCCCAGCTGGGACAGGGGGCTTAGCGGAGACCCAGTACTTC. The chain recombines TRBV29-1 with TRBJ2-5; TRBD1 agrees at 12 bases. CDR1 SQVTM and CDR2 ANQGSEA come from the germline V gene. After removal of 6 bases from V and 5 bases from J, the junction contained 13 bases not matched to a gene. The CDR3 is made up of 16 amino acids.

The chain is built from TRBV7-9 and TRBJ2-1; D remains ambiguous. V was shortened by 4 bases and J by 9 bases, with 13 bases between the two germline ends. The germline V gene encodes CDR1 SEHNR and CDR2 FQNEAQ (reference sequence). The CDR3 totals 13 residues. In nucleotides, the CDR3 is TGTGCCAGCAGCTCCCGGCCGAACGGTGAGCAGTTCTTC. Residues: CASSSRPNGEQFF.

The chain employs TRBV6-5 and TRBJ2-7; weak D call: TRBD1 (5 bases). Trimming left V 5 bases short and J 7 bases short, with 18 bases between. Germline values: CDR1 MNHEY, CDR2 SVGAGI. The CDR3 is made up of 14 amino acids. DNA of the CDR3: TGTGCCAGCAGTCCCATGATCCCAGGGCGGGAGCAGTACTTC. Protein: CASSPMIPGREQYF.

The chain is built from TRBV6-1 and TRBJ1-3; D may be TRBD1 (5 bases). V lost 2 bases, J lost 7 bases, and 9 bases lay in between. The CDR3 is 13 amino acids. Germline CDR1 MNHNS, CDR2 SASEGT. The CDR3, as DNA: TGTGCCAGCAGTGAATCAGGGCGGAACACCATATATTTT. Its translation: CASSESGRNTIYF.

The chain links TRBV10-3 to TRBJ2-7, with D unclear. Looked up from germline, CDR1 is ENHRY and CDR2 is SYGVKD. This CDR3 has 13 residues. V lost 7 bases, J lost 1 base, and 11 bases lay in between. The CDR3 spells CAIKPTESYEQYF. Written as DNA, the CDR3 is TGTGCCATCAAACCCACGGAGTCCTACGAGCAGTACTTC.

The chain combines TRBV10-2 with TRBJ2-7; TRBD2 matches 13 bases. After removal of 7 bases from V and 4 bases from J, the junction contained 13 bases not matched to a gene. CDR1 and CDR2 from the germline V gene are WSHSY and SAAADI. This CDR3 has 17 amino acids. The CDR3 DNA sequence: TGCGCCAGCAACTCCTCCCCGGGACTAGCGGGAAAATACGAGCAGTACTTC. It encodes CASNSSPGLAGKYEQYF.

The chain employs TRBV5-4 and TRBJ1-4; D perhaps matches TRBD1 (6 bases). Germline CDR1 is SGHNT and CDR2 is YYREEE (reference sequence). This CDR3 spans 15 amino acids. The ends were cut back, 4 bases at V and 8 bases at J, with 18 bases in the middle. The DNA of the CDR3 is TGTGCCAGCAGCCCGCGACAGGCCGAGGGCGAAAAACTGTTTTTT. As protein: CASSPRQAEGEKLFF. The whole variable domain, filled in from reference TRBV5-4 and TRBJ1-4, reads ETGVTQSPTHLIKTRGQQVTLRCSSQSGHNTVSWYQQALGQGPQFIFQYYREEENGRGNFPPRFSGLQFPNYSSELNVNALELDDSALYLCASSPRQAEGEKLFFGSGTQLSVL.

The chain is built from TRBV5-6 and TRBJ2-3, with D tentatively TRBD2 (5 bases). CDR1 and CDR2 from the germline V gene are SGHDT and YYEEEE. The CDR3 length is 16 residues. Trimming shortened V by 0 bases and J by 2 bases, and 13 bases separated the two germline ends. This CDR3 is CASSLVSVQSTDTQYF. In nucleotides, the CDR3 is TGTGCCAGCAGCTTGGTTAGCGTACAGTCCACAGATACGCAGTATTTT.

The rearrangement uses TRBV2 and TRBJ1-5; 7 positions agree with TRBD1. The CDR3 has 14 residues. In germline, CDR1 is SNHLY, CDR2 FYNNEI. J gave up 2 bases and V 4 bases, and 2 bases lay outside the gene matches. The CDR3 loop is CASSGQGRNQPQHF. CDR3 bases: TGTGCCAGCAGTGGACAGGGCCGCAATCAGCCCCAGCATTTT.

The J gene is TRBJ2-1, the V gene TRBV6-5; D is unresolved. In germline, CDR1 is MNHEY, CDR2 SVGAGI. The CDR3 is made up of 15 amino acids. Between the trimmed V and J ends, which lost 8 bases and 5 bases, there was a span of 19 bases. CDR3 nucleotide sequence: TGTGCCAGCTCAGTTACTCGGTCATCCCACAATGAGCAGTTCTTC. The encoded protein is CASSVTRSSHNEQFF.

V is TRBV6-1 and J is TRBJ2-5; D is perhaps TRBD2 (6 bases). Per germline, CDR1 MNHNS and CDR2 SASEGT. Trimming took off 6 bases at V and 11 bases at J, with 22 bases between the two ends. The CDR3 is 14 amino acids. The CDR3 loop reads CASRLRGEWGEQYF. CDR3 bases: TGTGCCAGCAGGCTGAGGGGAGAATGGGGGGAGCAGTACTTC.

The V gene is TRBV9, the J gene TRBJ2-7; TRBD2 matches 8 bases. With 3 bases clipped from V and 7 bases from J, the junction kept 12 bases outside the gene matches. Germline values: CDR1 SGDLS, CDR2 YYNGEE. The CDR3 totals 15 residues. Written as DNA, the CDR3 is TGTGCCAGCAGCGCGGCCCCCCGAGCGGGAGTTGAGCAGTACTTC. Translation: CASSAAPRAGVEQYF. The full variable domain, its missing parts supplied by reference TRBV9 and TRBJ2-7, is DSGVTQTPKHLITATGQRVTLRCSPRSGDLSVYWYQQSLDQGLQFLIQYYNGEERAKGNILERFSAQQFPDLHSELNLSSLELGDSALYFCASSAAPRAGVEQYFGPGTRLTVT.

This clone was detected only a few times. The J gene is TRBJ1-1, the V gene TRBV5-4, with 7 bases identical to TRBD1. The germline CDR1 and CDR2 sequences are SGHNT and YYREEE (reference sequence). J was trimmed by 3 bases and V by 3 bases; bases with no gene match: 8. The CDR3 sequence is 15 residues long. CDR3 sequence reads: CASSSMTGSYTEAFF. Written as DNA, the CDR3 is TGTGCCAGCAGCTCGATGACAGGGAGCTACACTGAAGCTTTCTTT.

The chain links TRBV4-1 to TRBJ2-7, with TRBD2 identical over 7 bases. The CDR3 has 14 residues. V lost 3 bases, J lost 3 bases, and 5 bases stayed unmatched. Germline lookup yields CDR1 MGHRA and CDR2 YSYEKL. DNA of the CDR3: TGCGCCAGCAGCCAGGGGCTAGCGGACTACGAGCAGTACTTC. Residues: CASSQGLADYEQYF.

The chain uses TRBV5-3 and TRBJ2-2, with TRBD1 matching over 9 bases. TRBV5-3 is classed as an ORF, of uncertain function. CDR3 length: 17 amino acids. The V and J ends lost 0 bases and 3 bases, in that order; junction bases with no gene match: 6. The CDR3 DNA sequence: TGTGCCAGAAGCTTGGTCGGGACAGGGTACGACACCGGGGAGCTGTTTTTT. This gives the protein CARSLVGTGYDTGELFF.

CDR3 sequence: CASSLGSGARTGELFF. The CDR3 DNA sequence: TGTGCCAGCAGCTTAGGGTCAGGGGCGCGCACCGGGGAGCTGTTTTTT. The V and J genes are TRBV11-3 and TRBJ2-2, with D perhaps matching TRBD1 (6 bases). The ends were cut back, 1 base at V and 4 bases at J, with 13 bases in the middle. The CDR3 has 16 residues. Germline V CDR1 and CDR2: SGHNT, YENEEA.

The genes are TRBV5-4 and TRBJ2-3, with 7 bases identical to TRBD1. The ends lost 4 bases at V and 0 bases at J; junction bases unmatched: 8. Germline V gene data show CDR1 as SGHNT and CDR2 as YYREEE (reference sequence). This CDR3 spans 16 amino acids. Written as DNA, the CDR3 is TGTGCCAGCAGCCTATGGACAGGCCCTAGCACAGATACGCAGTATTTT. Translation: CASSLWTGPSTDTQYF.